The 14 T cell receptor beta chains reported below all come from one sample, sequenced in a study of read filtering for tumor transcriptome and immune sequencing. Molecular barcoded adaptors covering alpha/delta and beta/gamma chains were used on approximately 400 ng RNA. TCRdb redid the calling of the reads with MiXCR, one entry per CDR3 protein. The sample lists 35,000 to 50,000 distinct CDR3 sequences; 14% were seen once. Sequencing input: a population of CD138-negative cells sorted from bone marrow. The receptors here all came from a donor over 35 with multiple myeloma.

The table lists this clonotype with many counts. The rearrangement uses TRBV28 and TRBJ1-5; D is ambiguous. The CDR3 runs 13 residues. Germline-derived CDR1 and CDR2 are MDHEN and SYDVKM. V lost 5 bases, J lost 5 bases, and 10 bases lay in between. The CDR3 protein is CASSEWVDQPQHF. In DNA form, the CDR3 reads TGTGCCAGCAGTGAATGGGTAGATCAGCCCCAGCATTTT.

This clonotype was detected many times. CDR3 nucleotides: TGTGCCAGCGCCACGGGACAGGGGTCCTACGAGCAGTACTTC. Amino acid sequence: CASATGQGSYEQYF. The rearrangement links TRBV28 to TRBJ2-7; 10 nucleotides agree with TRBD1. J was trimmed by 1 base and V by 8 bases; bases with no gene match: 5. From germline, CDR1 is MDHEN and CDR2 SYDVKM. The CDR3 has 14 amino acids.

The sample holds many counts of this clonotype. The CDR3: CSAFPLAGLYEQYF. The CDR3 DNA follows: TGCAGTGCGTTTCCCCTAGCGGGCCTATACGAGCAGTACTTC. The V and J genes are TRBV20-1 and TRBJ2-7; TRBD2 agrees at 8 bases. V lost 6 bases, J lost 4 bases, and 11 bases stayed unmatched. Looked up from germline, CDR1 is DFQATT and CDR2 is SNEGSKA (reference sequence). CDR3 length: 14 amino acids.

This clonotype came up many times. The rearrangement links TRBV12-3 or TRBV12-4 to TRBJ1-1; the D gene is possibly TRBD1 (5 bases). Trimming cost V 6 bases and J 3 bases, with 11 bases left between them. The CDR3 runs to 13 residues. CDR3 sequence: CASSSGGDTEAFF. For the CDR3, the DNA is TGTGCCAGCAGCAGCGGGGGGGACACTGAAGCTTTCTTT.

This clonotype is classed as medium-sized. The V gene is TRBV12-3 or TRBV12-4, the J gene TRBJ1-6; no definite D call. V lost 5 bases and J lost 0, with 11 bases in between. The CDR3 covers 16 residues. The CDR3 nucleotides are TGTGCCAGCAGTGCCCAAGGGAGCTCCTATAATTCACCCCTCCACTTT. This translates into CASSAQGSSYNSPLHF.

This clonotype was observed many times. The rearrangement joins TRBV29-1 to TRBJ2-1, with a possible D match to TRBD2 (5 bases). The V end lost 6 bases, the J end lost 5 bases, and 11 bases lay between the germline ends. Germline V gene data show CDR1 as SQVTM and CDR2 as ANQGSEA. This CDR3 contains 12 residues. The CDR3 DNA is TGCAGCGTCCGCGGGTCCCACAATGAGCAGTTCTTC. Its translation is CSVRGSHNEQFF.

The V gene is TRBV30, the J gene TRBJ2-6; 7 positions agree with TRBD1. The ends lost 8 bases at V and 0 bases at J; junction bases unmatched: 7. This CDR3 comprises 15 residues. Germline loops: CDR1 GTSNPN, CDR2 SVGIG (reference sequence). The CDR3 spells CARQGSSSGANVLTF. The CDR3 DNA follows: TGTGCCCGACAGGGCTCTAGCTCTGGGGCCAACGTCCTGACTTTC.

This clonotype showed up many times. The rearrangement joins TRBV9 to TRBJ2-5; no reliable D call. The ends were cut back, 2 bases at V and 5 bases at J, with 13 bases in the middle. This CDR3 has 14 amino acids. CDR1 is SGDLS, CDR2 YYNGEE, per germline. In DNA form, the CDR3 reads TGTGCCAGCAGCGTTAAGGTGGACCCCGAGACCCAGTACTTC. Encoded protein: CASSVKVDPETQYF.

There are many counts of this clonotype. This chain links TRBV28 with TRBJ1-5; possible D gene TRBD1, 6 bases. The CDR3 extends over 13 amino acids. Looked up from germline, CDR1 is MDHEN and CDR2 is SYDVKM. Trimming removed 5 bases from V and 9 bases from J, with 14 bases in between. This CDR3 is CASSREGERPQHF. CDR3 coding DNA: TGTGCCAGCAGTCGGGAGGGGGAGCGGCCCCAGCATTTT.

This clonotype appeared a few times. The V call is TRBV5-1, the J call TRBJ2-7, with D hard to call. V shed 0 bases and J shed 1 base, with 8 bases lying between them. Germline CDR1 is SGHRS and CDR2 is YFSETQ. The CDR3 spans 14 residues. The CDR3 nucleotides read TGCGCCAGCAGCTTGGCCTACTTTTCCTACGAGCAGTACTTC. The encoded protein is CASSLAYFSYEQYF.

CDR3 sequence reads: CASRTSGRAYEQYF. The DNA for the CDR3 is TGTGCCAGCAGGACTAGCGGGAGGGCCTACGAGCAGTACTTC. This sequence joins TRBV27 and TRBJ2-7, with 14 nucleotides matching TRBD2. CDR3 length: 14 residues. After removal of 6 bases from V and 2 bases from J, the junction contained 0 bases not matched to a gene. Germline loops: CDR1 MNHEY, CDR2 SMNVEV (reference sequence).

The sample holds many counts of this clonotype. This rearrangement joins TRBV7-9 to TRBJ2-3, with D possibly matching TRBD2 (6 bases). CDR1 is SEHNR and CDR2 is FQNEAQ in the germline V gene (reference sequence). The V end was cut by 1 base, the J end by 2 bases, with 13 bases between. CDR3 length: 16 amino acids. The CDR3 sequence: CASSLDRAGPTDTQYF. The CDR3 DNA follows: TGTGCCAGCAGCTTAGATCGGGCGGGACCCACAGATACGCAGTATTTT.

This clonotype was seen ten or more times. The chain is built from TRBV20-1 and TRBJ1-5; D unclear. The CDR3 contains 14 residues. Germline assignment: CDR1 DFQATT and CDR2 SNEGSKA (reference sequence). Trimming removed 4 bases from V and 3 bases from J, with 13 bases in between. The DNA for the CDR3 is TGCAGTGCTACCCCGGCGGTTAACAATCAGCCCCAGCATTTT. This codes for CSATPAVNNQPQHF.

This clonotype was counted ten times or more. The chain recombines TRBV15 with TRBJ2-1; D ambiguous. Germline-derived CDR1 and CDR2 are LNHNV and YYDKDF (reference sequence). V lost 0 bases to trimming and J lost 2 bases, with 11 bases between them. This CDR3 is built from 16 residues. CDR3 residues: CATSRDLDPTYNEQFF. The CDR3 bases are TGTGCCACCAGCAGAGATCTGGACCCGACCTACAATGAGCAGTTCTTC.